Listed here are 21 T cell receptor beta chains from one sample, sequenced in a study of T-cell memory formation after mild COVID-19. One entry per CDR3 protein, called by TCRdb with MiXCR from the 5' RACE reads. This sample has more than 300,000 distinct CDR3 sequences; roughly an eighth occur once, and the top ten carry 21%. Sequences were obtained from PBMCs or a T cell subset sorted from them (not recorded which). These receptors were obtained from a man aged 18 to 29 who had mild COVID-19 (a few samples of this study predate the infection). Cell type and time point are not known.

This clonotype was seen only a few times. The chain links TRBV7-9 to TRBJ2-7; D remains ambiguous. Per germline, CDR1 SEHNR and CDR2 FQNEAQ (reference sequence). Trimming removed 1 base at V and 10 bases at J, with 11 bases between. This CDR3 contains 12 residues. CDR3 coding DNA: TGTGCCAGCAGCTTAGGATCCCCCGATCAGTACTTC. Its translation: CASSLGSPDQYF.

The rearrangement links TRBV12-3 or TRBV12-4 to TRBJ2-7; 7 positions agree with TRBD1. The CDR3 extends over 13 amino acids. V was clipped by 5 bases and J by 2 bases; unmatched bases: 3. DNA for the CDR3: TGTGCCAGCAGTCTACAGGGGCCCTACGAGCAGTACTTC. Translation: CASSLQGPYEQYF.

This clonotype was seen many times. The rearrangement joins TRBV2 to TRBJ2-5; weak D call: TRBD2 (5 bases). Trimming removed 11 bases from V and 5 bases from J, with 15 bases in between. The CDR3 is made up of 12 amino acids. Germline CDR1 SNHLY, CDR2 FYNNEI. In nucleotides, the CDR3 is TGTGCCTGCGTTGAGGGTTGGGAGACCCAGTACTTC. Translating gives CACVEGWETQYF.

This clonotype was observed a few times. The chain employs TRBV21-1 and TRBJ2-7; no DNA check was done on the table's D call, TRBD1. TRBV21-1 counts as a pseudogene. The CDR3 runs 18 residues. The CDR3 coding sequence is TGTGCCAGCAGCAAAGGGAAAGGGTTGAGGTCAGGACCCTACGAGCAGTACTTC. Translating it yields CASSKGKGLRSGPYEQYF.

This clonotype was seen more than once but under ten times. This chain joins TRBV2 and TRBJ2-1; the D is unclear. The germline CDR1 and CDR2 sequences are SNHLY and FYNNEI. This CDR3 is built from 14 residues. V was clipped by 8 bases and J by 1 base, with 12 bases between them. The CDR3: CASEDSSSYNEQFF. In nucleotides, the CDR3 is TGTGCCAGCGAAGACTCTAGTTCCTACAATGAGCAGTTCTTC.

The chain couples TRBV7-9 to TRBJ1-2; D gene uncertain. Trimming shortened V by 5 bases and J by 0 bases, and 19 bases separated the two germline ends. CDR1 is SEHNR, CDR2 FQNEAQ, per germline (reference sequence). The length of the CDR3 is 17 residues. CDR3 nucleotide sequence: TGTGCCAGCAGCCTGGGCGGGCAGGCCCGAGCTAACTATGGCTACACCTTC. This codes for CASSLGGQARANYGYTF.

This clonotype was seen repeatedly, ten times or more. The CDR3 DNA follows: TGTGCCAGCAGTTTTAGGGGGGGAGAGACCCAGTACTTC. Amino acids: CASSFRGGETQYF. The chain is built from TRBV12-3 or TRBV12-4 and TRBJ2-5; TRBD2 is a possible D gene (7 bases). This CDR3 region has 13 residues. V was trimmed by 3 bases and J by 4 bases, leaving 9 bases between them.

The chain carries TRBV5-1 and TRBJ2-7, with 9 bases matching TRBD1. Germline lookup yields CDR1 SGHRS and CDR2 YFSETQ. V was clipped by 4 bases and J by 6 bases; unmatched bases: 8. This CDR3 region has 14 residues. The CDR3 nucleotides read TGCGCCAGCAGCAGGGAGGGACAGGGCTCCGAGCAGTACTTC. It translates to CASSREGQGSEQYF. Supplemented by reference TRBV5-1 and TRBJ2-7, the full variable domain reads KAGVTQTPRYLIKTRGQQVTLSCSPISGHRSVSWYQQTPGQGLQFLFEYFSETQRNKGNFPGRFSGRQFSNSRSEMNVSTLELGDSALYLCASSREGQGSEQYFGPGTRLTVT.

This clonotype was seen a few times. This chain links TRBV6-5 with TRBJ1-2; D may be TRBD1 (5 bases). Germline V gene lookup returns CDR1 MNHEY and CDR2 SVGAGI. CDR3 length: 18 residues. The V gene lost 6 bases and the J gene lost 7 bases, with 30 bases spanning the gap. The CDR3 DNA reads TGTGCCAGCAGCCCGAGACCACAAACCCGGGGGAGGGCGCGTGGCTACACCTTC. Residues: CASSPRPQTRGRARGYTF.

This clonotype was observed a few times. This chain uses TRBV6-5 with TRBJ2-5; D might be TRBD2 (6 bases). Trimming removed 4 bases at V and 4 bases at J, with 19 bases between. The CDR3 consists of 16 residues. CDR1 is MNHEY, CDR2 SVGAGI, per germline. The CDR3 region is CASSLTPGLGGETQYF. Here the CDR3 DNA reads TGTGCCAGCAGTTTAACCCCGGGCCTCGGGGGAGAGACCCAGTACTTC.

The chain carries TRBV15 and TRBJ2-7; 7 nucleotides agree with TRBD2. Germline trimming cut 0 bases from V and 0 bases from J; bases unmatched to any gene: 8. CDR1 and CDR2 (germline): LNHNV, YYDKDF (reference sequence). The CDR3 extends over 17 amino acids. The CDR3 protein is CATSRDWASGRSYEQYF. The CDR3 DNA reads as TGTGCCACCAGCAGAGATTGGGCTAGCGGCCGCTCCTACGAGCAGTACTTC.

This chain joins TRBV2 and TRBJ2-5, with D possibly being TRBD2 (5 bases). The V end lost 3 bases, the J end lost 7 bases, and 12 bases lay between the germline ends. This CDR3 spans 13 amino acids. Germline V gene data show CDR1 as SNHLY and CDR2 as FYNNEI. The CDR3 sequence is CASSEWTSWTQYF. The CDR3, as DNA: TGTGCCAGCAGTGAGTGGACTTCTTGGACCCAGTACTTC.

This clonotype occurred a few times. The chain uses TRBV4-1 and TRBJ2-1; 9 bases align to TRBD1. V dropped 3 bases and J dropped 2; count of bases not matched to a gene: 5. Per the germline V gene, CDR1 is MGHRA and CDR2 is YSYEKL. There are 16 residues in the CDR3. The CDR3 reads CASSHWTGDPYNEQFF. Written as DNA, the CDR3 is TGCGCCAGCAGCCATTGGACAGGGGACCCCTACAATGAGCAGTTCTTC.

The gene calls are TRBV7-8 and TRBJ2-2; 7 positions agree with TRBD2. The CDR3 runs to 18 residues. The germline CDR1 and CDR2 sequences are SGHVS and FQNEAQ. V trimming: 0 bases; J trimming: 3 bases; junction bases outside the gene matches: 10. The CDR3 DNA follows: TGTGCCAGCAGCTTAGCCCTAGGGCGGGGGAGAGACACCGGGGAGCTGTTTTTT. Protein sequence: CASSLALGRGRDTGELFF.

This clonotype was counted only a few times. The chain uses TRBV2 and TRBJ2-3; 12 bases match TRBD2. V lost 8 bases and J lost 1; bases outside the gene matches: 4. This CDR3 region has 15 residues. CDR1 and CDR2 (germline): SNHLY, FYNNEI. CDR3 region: CASLRLAGGTDTQYF. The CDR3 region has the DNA TGTGCCAGCCTAAGACTAGCGGGGGGCACAGATACGCAGTATTTT.

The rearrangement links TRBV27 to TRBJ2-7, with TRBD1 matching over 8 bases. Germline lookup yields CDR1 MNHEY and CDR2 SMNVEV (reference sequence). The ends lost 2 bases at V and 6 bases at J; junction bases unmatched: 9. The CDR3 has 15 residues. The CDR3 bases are TGTGCCAGCAGTTTAAACCCGGACAGGGCAGGCGAGCAGTACGTC. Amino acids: CASSLNPDRAGEQYV.

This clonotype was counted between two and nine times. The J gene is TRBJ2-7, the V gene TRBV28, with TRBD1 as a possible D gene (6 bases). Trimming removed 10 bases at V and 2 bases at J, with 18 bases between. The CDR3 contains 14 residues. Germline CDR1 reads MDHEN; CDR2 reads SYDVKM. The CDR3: CATQDRDWPYEQYV. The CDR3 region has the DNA TGTGCCACCCAGGACAGAGATTGGCCCTACGAGCAGTACGTC.

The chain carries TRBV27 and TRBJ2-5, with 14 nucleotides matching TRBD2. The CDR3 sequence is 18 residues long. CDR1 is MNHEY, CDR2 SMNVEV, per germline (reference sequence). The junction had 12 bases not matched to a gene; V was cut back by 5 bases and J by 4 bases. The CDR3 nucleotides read TGTGCCAGCAGTCCCTACCCGACTAGCGGGGGGGCTCGAGAGACCCAGTACTTC. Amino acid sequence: CASSPYPTSGGARETQYF.

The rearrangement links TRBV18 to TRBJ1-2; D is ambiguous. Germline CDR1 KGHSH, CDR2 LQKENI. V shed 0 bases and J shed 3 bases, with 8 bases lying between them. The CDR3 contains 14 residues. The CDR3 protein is CASSPPSGDYGYTF. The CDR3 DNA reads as TGTGCCAGCTCACCACCGTCCGGTGACTATGGCTACACCTTC.

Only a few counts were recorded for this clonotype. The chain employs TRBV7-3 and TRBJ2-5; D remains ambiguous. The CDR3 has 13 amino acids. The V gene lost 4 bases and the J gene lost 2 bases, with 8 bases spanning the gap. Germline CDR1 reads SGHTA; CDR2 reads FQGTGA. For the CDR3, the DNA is TGTGCCAGCAGCTACCGTAGGCAAGAGACCCAGTACTTC. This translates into CASSYRRQETQYF.

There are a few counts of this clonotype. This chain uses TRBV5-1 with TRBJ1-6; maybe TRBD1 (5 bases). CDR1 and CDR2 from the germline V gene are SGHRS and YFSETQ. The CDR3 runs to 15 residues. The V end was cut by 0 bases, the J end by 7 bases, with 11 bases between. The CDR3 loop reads CASSLAGTANSPLHF. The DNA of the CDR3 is TGCGCCAGCAGCTTGGCGGGGACGGCGAATTCACCCCTCCACTTT.